Listed here is a single TCR beta chain. This clone was found once. Its recognized antigen is unknown. A far larger clone differs by one base, so this is likely a read error. Using the deep immunoSEQ assay, multiplex PCR amplified TCR CDR3 regions from genomic DNA. Extracted genomic DNA from each cell subset was spread evenly across all wells of several immunoSEQ 96-well plates, with each plate serving as a replicate. For sorted subsets, roughly 190 ng of genomic DNA, equivalent to around 29,000 T cell genomes, went into each replicate PCR. The purified libraries were quantified using a Qubit 3.0 fluorometer, sized with a Bioanalyzer 2100, and then quantified again using the KAPA Library Quantification kit. Every immunoSEQ 96-well plate was sequenced on a dedicated single-read 150-cycle Illumina NextSeq 550 flow cell. In the authors' own workflow: Because only junctional sequences without quality scores were contained in the immunoSEQ output, filtering matching that applied to full-length reads could not be performed. To assign V/J genes and CDR3, sequences were annotated using PyIR, a Python wrapper for IgBLAST v1.9, with IMGT germline references. Any read was removed if the V/J assignment was weak (E-value above 1e-6), the CDR3 was missing, or the read contained stop codons, out-of-frame junctions, or ambiguous translated residues. V3J clonotypes were defined as sequences sharing an identical inferred V gene, J gene, and CDR3 amino acid sequence. Percentage overlap between repertoires was computed as shared unique clonotypes divided by the size of the smaller repertoire. Three approaches were used to assess repertoire richness: RTK rarefaction, the Chao1 estimator, and Recon v2.1 estimates of unobserved clonotypes. Generation probabilities were computed with OLGA for all TCRbeta clonotypes obtained by the gDNA method from a handful of donors. TCRdb took this table from immuneACCESS and kept in-frame rearrangements with V and J called. Such tables lack part of the clones; where checked against another copy, unresolved V genes explain under half of the gap, and the rest is unexplained. For V, J and clone size, that table is used; D and trimming come from the DNA. Here the sample has over 100,000 clones; around 68% occur a single time. The top ten constitute 24% of the sample.

The data stem from a study of shared clonotypes between healthy human individuals (dated by TCRdb to about 2020). For the wider study: A few men and a couple of women, aged 18 to 49 years, made up the cohort. Per donor, three plates each were used for CD4 naive and CD4 memory, two for CD8 naive, and one for CD8 memory. To estimate repertoire size and how much clonotypes are shared between individuals, the study performed deep sequencing of blood TCR repertoires from about five healthy adults. Libraries were prepared and TCR repertoires were sequenced by different laboratories using diverse techniques, in order to increase sequencing depth and limit assay-specific biases. Each donor's leukapheresis produced roughly between roughly 0.85 and 10 billion PBMCs. Summary of the overall study and its limitations: The genetic and exposure-history diversity represented was limited by the small number of donors. Naive subsets generally had larger estimated clonotype richness than memory subsets did. Based on pairwise subsampling, the degree of clonotype sharing among donors was expected to be affected by sequencing depth. Higher generation probabilities were observed for clonotypes shared by all four sorted-subset donors than for non-shared clonotypes. Sampling was restricted to blood, and TCR repertoires in tissue are likely to differ from TCR repertoires in blood. When four donors were compared, the shared fraction of clonotypes was around 5% for naive CD4, around 3.5% for naive CD8, about 2.5% for memory CD4, and approximately 0.4% for memory CD8. Incomplete sequencing was indicated by rarefaction of sorted-subset datasets, despite the large sequencing depth.

Donors were healthy HIV-negative adults with no recently reported acute infections or vaccinations. Every donor was a Caucasian adult residing in Nashville, Tennessee, USA. CD8 memory samples combined magnetically selected CD45RO+ cells with CCR7-negative CD45RA+ effector memory (TemRA) cells. Blood was obtained by leukapheresis, after which PBMCs were separated by Ficoll-Histopaque density gradient centrifugation and cryopreserved in liquid nitrogen vapor phase. Purity and quantity of every magnetically sorted T cell population were checked by analytical flow cytometry. Genomic DNA was isolated from every sorted fraction and measured by UV absorbance on a Nanodrop 2000c. The sample was memory CD8+ T cells sorted from blood. Interpreted using the paper, the cell subset or site label stands for: CD45RO+ cells pooled with CCR7-negative TemRA cells. The sequence was collected from a woman in her 30s in good health.

The CDR3 in this case is CVSSQDGTSGSYEQYF. The DNA is as follows: TGTGTCAGCAGCCAAGATGGGACTAGCGGCTCCTACGAGCAGTACTTC. The chain links TRBV4-2 with TRBJ2-7; TRBD2 fits 11 bases in the junction. CDR1 LGHNA and CDR2 YNFKEQ were looked up in the germline V gene. Taken from cysteine to phenylalanine, the CDR3 has 16 residues. The kept DNA is CDR3 alone, 48 bases in frame from the first base.